This T cell receptor (beta chain) was identified in a study of T cell repertoires in cytomegalovirus infection. Study-wide points: Pooled public TCR beta family frequency picked out CMV carriers with the relevant HLA.

V lost 3 bases, J lost 9 bases, and 4 bases stayed unmatched. The CDR3 spans 14 residues. Germline V lookup: CDR1 SGHTA, CDR2 FQGTGA. This clonotype was counted at least ten times. The antigen is unknown. TCRdb itself ran the reads through MiXCR, one entry per CDR3 protein. This sample carries roughly 240,000 distinct CDR3 sequences, around 6.2% of them seen once, and the ten largest clones take 5.5% to 8%. This receptor was obtained from a human donor in good health (CMV status not recorded). Some clones in this sample may be carry-over from other donors' samples. Sequenced material: PBMCs. This chain connects TRBV7-3 to TRBJ1-6; 8 bases map to TRBD1. In DNA, the CDR3 is TGTGCCAGCAGCTTGGACAGGGCGGTTTCACCCCTCCACTTT. Translating it yields CASSLDRAVSPLHF.